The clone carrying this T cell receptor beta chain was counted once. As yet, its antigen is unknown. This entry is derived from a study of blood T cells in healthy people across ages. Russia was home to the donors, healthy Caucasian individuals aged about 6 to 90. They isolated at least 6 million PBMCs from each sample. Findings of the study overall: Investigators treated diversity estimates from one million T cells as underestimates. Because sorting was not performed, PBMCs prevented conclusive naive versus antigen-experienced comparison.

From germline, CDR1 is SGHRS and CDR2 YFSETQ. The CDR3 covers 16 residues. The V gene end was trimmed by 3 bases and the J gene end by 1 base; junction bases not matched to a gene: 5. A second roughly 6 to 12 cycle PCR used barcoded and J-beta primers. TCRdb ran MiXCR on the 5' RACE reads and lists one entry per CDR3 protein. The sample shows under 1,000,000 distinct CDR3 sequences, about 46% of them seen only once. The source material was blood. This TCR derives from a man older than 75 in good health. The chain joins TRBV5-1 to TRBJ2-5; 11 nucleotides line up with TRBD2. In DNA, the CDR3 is TGCGCCAGCAGCTCCGTGACTAGCGGGACCCAAGAGACCCAGTACTTC. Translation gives CASSSVTSGTQETQYF.